This TCR beta chain was sequenced for a study of CD8 T cells in ankylosing spondylitis. Points from the study as a whole: Seemingly characteristic of ankylosing spondylitis blood was a TCR beta motif consisting of 7 or 8 highly homologous variants.

This clonotype was counted a few times. Its antigen is not identified. MiXCR was run by TCRdb on the 5' RACE reads, yielding one entry per CDR3 protein. Among fewer than 400,000 distinct CDR3 sequences listed, 20% to 25% were seen once. V dropped 5 bases and J dropped 11; count of bases not matched to a gene: 8. The CDR3 is made up of 12 amino acids. CDR1 is MDHEN and CDR2 is SYDVKM in the germline V gene. The sequence was collected from a male donor with ankylosing spondylitis. The chain combines TRBV28 with TRBJ1-1; 7 bases map to TRBD1. Material for sequencing was blood, either unsorted or a sorted T cell fraction (not recorded which). Written as DNA, the CDR3 is TGTGCCAGCAGTGAGGGACAGAGGGGGGCTTTCTTT. It encodes CASSEGQRGAFF.